This is a list of T cell receptor beta chains from one sample in a study of Graves' ophthalmopathy and Graves' hyperthyroidism. Each CDR3 protein gets one entry after TCRdb re-called the multiplex PCR reads with MiXCR. Among about 740,000 distinct CDR3 sequences, roughly 40% were seen once, and the ten largest hold approximately 46%. Sequenced material: peripheral blood. These receptors came from an adult man with Graves' ophthalmopathy. The CDR3 runs from the conserved cysteine through the conserved F or W. The D gene is left open where the match is weak. The listing skips clone size in some rows; elsewhere it reads once, few, many or a size class.

j_gene,v_gene,d_gene,abundance,CDR3aa,CDR3nt
TRBJ1-2,TRBV11-2,.,few,CASSRWDARTYGYTF,TGTGCCAGCAGCCGCTGGGACGCCAGAACTTATGGCTACACCTTC
TRBJ1-1,TRBV15,TRBD1,many,CATSRRGPGTEAFF,TGTGCCACCAGCCGGAGGGGGCCGGGTACTGAAGCTTTCTTT
TRBJ1-6,TRBV6-5,.,few,CASSTSGDSPLHF,TGTGCCAGCAGTACCTCAGGGGATTCACCCCTCCACTTT
TRBJ1-6,TRBV14,.,few,CASSQGQVSYSPLHF,TGTGCCAGCAGCCAAGGACAGGTATCTTATTCACCCCTCCACTTT
TRBJ2-7,TRBV7-2,TRBD1,many,CASSTRTGSSYEQYF,TGTGCCAGCAGCACCCGGACAGGCAGCTCCTACGAGCAGTACTTC
TRBJ1-4,TRBV7-9,.,.,CASSLGLSSEKLFF,TGTGCCAGCAGCTTAGGACTCTCTAGTGAAAAACTGTTTTTT
TRBJ1-6,TRBV15,.,.,CATSRDRGSSPLHF,TGTGCCACCAGCAGAGATAGGGGCTCTTCACCCCTCCACTTT
TRBJ1-2,TRBV13,.,.,CASSHGTLQNYGYTF,TGTGCCAGCAGCCACGGGACACTGCAGAACTATGGCTACACCTTC
TRBJ1-3,TRBV2,.,many,CASRRQLSGNTIYF,TGTGCCAGCAGACGACAGCTCTCTGGAAACACCATATATTTT
TRBJ1-5,TRBV19,.,.,CASSVWAIDQPQHF,TGTGCCAGTAGTGTTTGGGCAATTGATCAGCCCCAGCATTTT
TRBJ1-3,TRBV7-2,TRBD1,.,CASSLLGQGNTIYF,TGTGCCAGCAGCCTCCTGGGACAGGGGAACACCATATATTTT
TRBJ2-7,TRBV5-5,.,.,CVSSLAGTHSYEQYF,TGTGTCAGCAGCTTGGCCGGGACGCACTCCTACGAGCAGTACTTC
TRBJ1-1,TRBV10-3,.,few,CASSQGLPLRNTEAFF,TGTGCCAGCAGTCAGGGACTCCCGCTTCGGAACACTGAAGCTTTCTTT
TRBJ2-5,TRBV30,TRBD2,.,CACETSGNQVAQYF,TGTGCCTGCGAGACTAGCGGGAATCAAGTAGCCCAGTACTTC
TRBJ1-6,TRBV7-8,.,few,CASSSSTGGSSYNSPLHF,TGTGCCAGCAGCTCTTCAACTGGGGGGAGCTCCTATAATTCACCCCTCCACTTT
TRBJ1-6,TRBV19,TRBD1,.,CASSRSPPGGFLSPLHF,TGTGCCAGCTCACGGTCGCCCCCAGGGGGCTTTCTTTCACCCCTCCACTTT
TRBJ1-2,TRBV10-3,.,many,CASSERVRDGYTF,TGTGCCAGCAGTGAAAGGGTTCGTGATGGCTACACCTTC
TRBJ1-1,TRBV5-4,TRBD1,many,CASSPGQELEAFF,TGTGCCAGCAGCCCTGGACAGGAACTTGAAGCTTTCTTT
TRBJ1-3,TRBV7-9,.,.,CASSQDGGRKGNTIYF,TGTGCCAGCAGCCAAGACGGGGGGCGGAAGGGAAACACCATATATTTT
TRBJ2-1,TRBV25-1,.,.,CASSVSGTLSYNEQFF,TGTGCCAGCAGTGTCTCCGGGACATTATCCTACAATGAGCAGTTCTTC
TRBJ2-1,TRBV2,TRBD1,.,CATSEPGQGGNEQFF,TGTGCCACCAGTGAACCGGGACAGGGGGGGAATGAGCAGTTCTTC
TRBJ1-2,TRBV20-1,.,many,CSAIPPNRANYGYTF,TGCAGTGCTATTCCCCCTAACAGGGCTAACTATGGCTACACCTTC
TRBJ1-5,TRBV4-1,TRBD1,.,CASSQVRDRVQPQHF,TGTGCCAGCAGCCAAGTTCGGGACAGGGTACAGCCCCAGCATTTT
TRBJ1-1,TRBV10-3,TRBD1,.,CASSYWDRGLMAEAFF,TGTGCCAGCAGTTACTGGGACAGGGGGCTGATGGCTGAAGCTTTCTTT
TRBJ1-4,TRBV20-1,.,once,CSASGLGVEEKLFF,TGCAGTGCTAGCGGACTTGGGGTTGAAGAAAAACTGTTTTTT
TRBJ1-5,TRBV24-1,TRBD1,.,CASSYSPRGLSQPQHF,TGTGCCAGCAGTTACTCGCCCAGGGGGCTTAGTCAGCCCCAGCATTTT
TRBJ2-7,TRBV5-1,.,many,CASSFGGATYEQYF,TGCGCCAGCAGCTTTGGGGGAGCTACGTACGAGCAGTACTTC
TRBJ2-7,TRBV10-3,.,.,CAISRADFSYEQYF,TGTGCCATCAGCCGCGCGGACTTCTCCTACGAGCAGTACTTC
TRBJ1-5,TRBV15,TRBD1,.,CATSRTGLYNQPQHF,TGTGCCACCAGCAGGACAGGGCTGTACAATCAGCCCCAGCATTTT
TRBJ1-2,TRBV7-8,.,many,CASSLGSSYGYTF,TGTGCCAGCAGCTTAGGCTCATCCTATGGCTACACCTTC
TRBJ1-1,TRBV11-2,.,many,CASSLVSVNTEAFF,TGTGCCAGCAGCTTAGTTTCAGTGAACACTGAAGCTTTCTTT
TRBJ1-2,TRBV7-9,.,many,CASSRTDLEGYTF,TGTGCCAGCAGCAGGACCGACTTGGAGGGCTACACCTTC
TRBJ1-2,TRBV7-8,.,few,CASSLETVKANYGYTF,TGTGCCAGCAGCTTAGAGACAGTTAAAGCGAACTATGGCTACACCTTC
TRBJ1-2,TRBV20-1,.,.,CSARIAYRERRGYTF,TGCAGTGCTAGAATCGCGTACAGGGAAAGGCGTGGCTACACCTTC
TRBJ1-2,TRBV10-3,.,.,CAIRGRGYGYTF,TGTGCCATCAGGGGACGGGGCTATGGCTACACCTTC
TRBJ2-2,TRBV3-1,.,.,CASSQGGANTGELFF,TGTGCCAGCAGCCAAGGTGGGGCGAACACCGGGGAGCTGTTTTTT
TRBJ1-1,TRBV19,TRBD1,.,CASNRPGQGNTEAFF,TGTGCCAGTAATCGCCCGGGACAGGGGAACACTGAAGCTTTCTTT
TRBJ1-2,TRBV15,.,.,CAASSQDRVAYGYTF,TGTGCCGCCAGCAGCCAAGATAGGGTTGCCTATGGCTACACCTTC
TRBJ2-1,TRBV7-2,.,once,CASSPSVGNEQFF,TGTGCCAGCAGCCCTAGCGTCGGGAATGAGCAGTTCTTC
TRBJ1-6,TRBV7-9,.,many,CASSLSDSRTLFHF,TGTGCCAGCAGCTTATCGGACAGCCGAACCCTTTTCCACTTT
TRBJ2-7,TRBV29-1,TRBD2,.,CSVGASGSEQYF,TGCAGCGTTGGAGCTAGCGGGAGCGAGCAGTACTTC
TRBJ1-1,TRBV6-6,.,.,CASSYGGPEAFF,TGTGCCAGCAGTTACGGGGGGCCTGAAGCTTTCTTT
TRBJ1-4,TRBV7-2,.,few,CASSLTVRGEKLFF,TGTGCCAGCAGCTTGACAGTACGGGGTGAAAAACTGTTTTTT
TRBJ2-5,TRBV29-1,TRBD1,.,CSVAGTGGSNQYF,TGCAGCGTCGCCGGGACAGGGGGTAGCAATCAGTACTTC
TRBJ1-6,TRBV2,.,.,CASRGIGNSPLHF,TGTGCCAGCAGGGGGATAGGGAATTCACCCCTCCACTTT
TRBJ2-2,TRBV7-9,.,.,CASKRAWGLGELFF,TGTGCCAGCAAACGGGCCTGGGGACTTGGGGAGCTGTTTTTT
TRBJ2-7,TRBV25-1,TRBD2,.,CASKRREGLEQYF,TGTGCCAGCAAAAGGCGGGAGGGCCTCGAGCAGTACTTC
TRBJ1-2,TRBV7-2,.,.,CASSLQSGYLDYGYTF,TGTGCCAGCAGCCTCCAATCAGGGTATCTAGACTATGGCTACACCTTC
TRBJ2-7,TRBV11-1,.,.,CASSRRAGSYEQYF,TGTGCCAGCAGTCGGAGGGCGGGATCCTACGAGCAGTACTTC